This passage covers 5 T cell receptor beta chains from one sample sequenced in a study of shared clonotypes between healthy human individuals. The data were produced by immunoSEQ multiplex PCR, yet TCRdb's version contains in-frame clones alone and is incomplete. The table includes hundreds of thousands of clones, about three quarters detected once. Sequencing was performed on memory CD4+ T cells sorted from blood. Noted subset: CD45RA-negative fraction. The source of these receptors is a woman aged 25 to 39 in good health.

The chain couples TRBV21-1 to TRBJ1-1. TRBV21-1 is a documented pseudogene. This CDR3 has 12 residues. CDR3 residues: CASTYGNTEAFF. The CDR3 nucleotides read TGTGCCAGCACTTACGGGAACACTGAAGCTTTCTTT.

V usage is TRBV6-1 and J usage is TRBJ1-2; TRBD1 matches at 7 bases. The germline V gene encodes CDR1 MNHNS and CDR2 SASEGT. J was trimmed by 2 bases and V by 6 bases; bases with no gene match: 0. This CDR3 contains 12 residues. The CDR3 region has the DNA TGTGCCAGCAGGGGACAGAACTATGGCTACACCTTC. Translating it yields CASRGQNYGYTF.

CDR3 region: CASSWTEGDTQYF. DNA of the CDR3: TGTGCCAGCAGCTGGACGGAAGGGGATACGCAGTATTTT. The chain couples TRBV11-3 to TRBJ2-3; no clear D gene. The CDR3 runs to 13 residues. The germline V gene has CDR1 SGHNT and CDR2 YENEEA. V lost 4 bases, J lost 6 bases, and 11 bases lay in between.

This clone occurred a few times. The chain is built from TRBV6-6 and TRBJ1-2; tentatively, D is TRBD1 (5 bases). With 6 bases removed from V and 6 bases from J, the gap between germline ends came to 14 bases. The CDR3 covers 13 residues. The germline V gene encodes CDR1 MNHNY and CDR2 SVGAGI (reference sequence). For the CDR3, the DNA is TGTGCCAGCAGCCCCGACAGTTACAATGGCTACACCTTC. Amino acid sequence: CASSPDSYNGYTF.

The chain carries TRBV19 and TRBJ2-7; the D gene is possibly TRBD2 (5 bases). V lost 1 base and J 1 base, leaving 8 bases between the germline ends. The CDR3 is 14 amino acids. In germline, CDR1 is LNHDA, CDR2 SQIVND (reference sequence). The CDR3 DNA follows: TGTGCCAGTAGTATAGGGACTGAGTCCTACGAGCAGTACTTC. It encodes CASSIGTESYEQYF.